Presented here are 16 T cell receptor beta chains from one specimen sequenced in a study of patients and donors after allogeneic stem cell transplantation. TCRdb re-analysed the RT-PCR reads in MiXCR, keeping a single row per CDR3 protein. The sample holds about a million distinct CDR3 sequences, more than 15% seen once. Sequencing was carried out using blood, either unsorted or a sorted T cell fraction (not recorded which). Receptor source: a human donor who was either an allogeneic HSCT recipient or a stem cell or donor lymphocyte infusion donor (not recorded which). It is not recorded whose cells these are; they may come from a transplant donor.

This clonotype has a count of ten or more. The chain has TRBV12-3 or TRBV12-4 and TRBJ2-7; 14 positions match TRBD2. V was clipped by 5 bases and J by 2 bases; unmatched bases: 8. The CDR3 consists of 17 residues. As DNA, the CDR3 is TGTGCCAGCAGTCCCGGGACTAGCGGGAGCGCAACCTACGAGCAGTACTTC. Translation: CASSPGTSGSATYEQYF.

This clonotype was detected only a few times. CDR3 sequence (DNA): TGTGCCAGCAGTTTAGCATACCCCGGGACAGGAAATTCACCCCTCCACTTT. It codes for CASSLAYPGTGNSPLHF. V gene TRBV12-3 or TRBV12-4 combines with J gene TRBJ1-6; 8 nucleotides match TRBD1. Losses at the gene ends were 0 bases for V and 7 bases for J; bases not matched to a gene: 8. CDR3 length equals 17 residues.

This clonotype was seen a few times. This chain links TRBV18 with TRBJ1-1; 8 nucleotides align to TRBD1. V shed 3 bases, J shed 10 bases, and the junction held 13 bases outside the gene matches. CDR3 length equals 15 residues. CDR1 is KGHSH and CDR2 is LQKENI in the germline V gene. CDR3 sequence (DNA): TGTGCCAGCTCACCGGGGACAGGCATTTTCGACGGAGCTTTCTTT. Translation: CASSPGTGIFDGAFF. Supplemented by reference TRBV18 and TRBJ1-1, the full variable domain reads NAGVMQNPRHLVRRRGQEARLRCSPMKGHSHVYWYRQLPEEGLKFMVYLQKENIIDESGMPKERFSAEFPKEGPSILRIQQVVRGDSAAYFCASSPGTGIFDGAFFGQGTRLTVV.

This clonotype was observed a few times. The chain recombines TRBV12-3 or TRBV12-4 with TRBJ2-3, with 9 positions matching TRBD2. Unmatched junction bases numbered 5, after V lost 6 bases and J lost 4 bases. This CDR3 spans 14 amino acids. The CDR3 coding sequence is TGTGCCAGCAGCATAGCGGGGGTGGCAGATACGCAGTATTTT. It encodes CASSIAGVADTQYF.

Only a few counts were recorded for this clonotype. The chain links TRBV29-1 to TRBJ1-1; no reliable D call. This CDR3 has 11 amino acids. Deletions cut 6 bases from V and 0 bases from J, with 5 bases between. CDR1 and CDR2 from the germline V gene are SQVTM and ANQGSEA. CDR3 region: CSVLVNTEAFF. DNA for the CDR3: TGCAGCGTCCTGGTGAACACTGAAGCTTTCTTT.

This sequence joins TRBV20-1 and TRBJ1-5; D is unclear. The CDR3 is 13 amino acids. Trimming removed 2 bases at V and 4 bases at J, with 9 bases between. The germline CDR1 and CDR2 sequences are DFQATT and SNEGSKA (reference sequence). In DNA, the CDR3 is TGCAGTGCTAGAAAGGCAGCTAATCAGCCCCAGCATTTT. This encodes CSARKAANQPQHF.

Only a few counts were recorded for this clonotype. The chain uses TRBV9 and TRBJ1-1; no definite D call. Germline CDR1 is SGDLS and CDR2 is YYNGEE. V gave up 4 bases and J gave up 1 base, with 14 bases separating them. This CDR3 has 15 residues. The CDR3 DNA reads as TGTGCCAGCAGCCCGAAAGGAAGTAGGAACACTGAAGCTTTCTTT. This codes for CASSPKGSRNTEAFF.

This clonotype was counted between two and nine times. This sequence joins TRBV6-5 and TRBJ2-3; D perhaps matches TRBD1 (6 bases). Germline CDR1 is MNHEY and CDR2 is SVGAGI. V lost 2 bases and J 1 base, leaving 10 bases between the germline ends. The CDR3 contains 15 residues. For the CDR3, the DNA is TGTGCCAGCAGTTACAGTGCAGGGGGCACAGATACGCAGTATTTT. Translation gives CASSYSAGGTDTQYF.

This chain uses TRBV13 with TRBJ2-7; perhaps TRBD2 as D (7 bases). In germline, CDR1 is PRHDT, CDR2 FYEKMQ (reference sequence). This CDR3 comprises 14 residues. Trimming took 7 bases from V and 2 from J, leaving 15 bases between them. CDR3 nucleotide sequence: TGTGCCAGCAAGAGGGGAGGGGGACCCTACGAGCAGTACTTC. Amino acid sequence: CASKRGGGPYEQYF.

This chain links TRBV27 with TRBJ2-5; TRBD2 matches 11 bases. Germline V CDR1 and CDR2: MNHEY, SMNVEV (reference sequence). The V segment lost 5 bases and the J segment 4 bases; nucleotides outside the gene matches: 9. This CDR3 contains 16 residues. CDR3 bases: TGTGCCAGCAGTCTCCTGACGACTAGCGGGACAGAGACCCAGTACTTC. As protein: CASSLLTTSGTETQYF.

This clonotype was seen at least ten times. The gene calls are TRBV5-4 and TRBJ2-3; 14 bases line up with TRBD2. CDR1 SGHNT and CDR2 YYREEE come from the germline V gene (reference sequence). The CDR3 length is 16 residues. V lost 4 bases, J lost 3 bases, and 4 bases stayed unmatched. The CDR3 protein is CASSPRTSGGTDTQYF. The CDR3 bases are TGTGCCAGCAGCCCCCGGACTAGCGGGGGGACAGATACGCAGTATTTT.

The chain uses TRBV12-3 or TRBV12-4 and TRBJ2-7, with TRBD1 matching 12 bases. With V trimmed by 5 bases and J by 2 bases, 4 bases remained unmatched. The CDR3 has 15 amino acids. CDR3 sequence: CASSPGQGAPYEQYF. The CDR3, as DNA: TGTGCCAGCAGTCCGGGACAGGGGGCTCCCTACGAGCAGTACTTC.

This chain links TRBV5-1 with TRBJ1-1; D is uncertain. This CDR3 region has 14 residues. Deletions cut 0 bases from V and 6 bases from J, with 12 bases between. Germline CDR1 reads SGHRS; CDR2 reads YFSETQ. The CDR3 reads CASSLVTGNAEAFF. The CDR3 region has the DNA TGCGCCAGCAGCTTGGTTACGGGGAATGCTGAAGCTTTCTTT.

The chain links TRBV5-1 to TRBJ1-4, with D perhaps TRBD1 (5 bases). This CDR3 spans 13 amino acids. Looked up from germline, CDR1 is SGHRS and CDR2 is YFSETQ. The V and J ends lost 2 bases and 8 bases respectively, with 10 bases between them. CDR3 in amino acids: CASSFTGEEKLFF. CDR3 DNA sequence: TGCGCCAGCAGCTTTACAGGCGAGGAAAAACTGTTTTTT.

This clonotype occurred many times. The CDR3 is CASSSRDRTYNEQFF. DNA for the CDR3: TGCGCCAGCAGCAGCCGGGACAGGACCTACAATGAGCAGTTCTTC. The chain couples TRBV5-1 to TRBJ2-1, with 8 bases matching TRBD1. Germline-derived CDR1 and CDR2 are SGHRS and YFSETQ. V shed 4 bases and J 2 bases; nucleotides not matched to a gene: 5. This CDR3 region has 15 residues.

This clonotype was observed many times. Compared with germline, one end of the junction differs, possibly owing to a read error. This chain uses TRBV20-1 with TRBJ1-1; the D is unclear. The CDR3 contains 14 residues. From germline, CDR1 is DFQATT and CDR2 SNEGSKA (reference sequence). CDR3 region: CSARDEARVTEAFF. CDR3 nucleotide sequence: TGCAGTGCTCGAGACGAGGCCAGAGTCACTGAAGCTTTCTTT.